Listed below are T cell receptor beta chains from one sample, sequenced in a study of cytomegalovirus exposure and HLA in healthy donors. Libraries were prepared by immunoSEQ multiplex PCR; TCRdb keeps only in-frame clonotypes and omits some of them. This sample has 95,000 to 150,000 clones; roughly three fifths occur once, and the top ten carry less than 2%. The specimen sequenced was PBMCs. These receptors were obtained from a man between 18 and 35 years old in good health and CMV-seronegative. CDR3s include the opening cysteine and the closing phenylalanine or tryptophan. Fields, in order: V gene, CDR3 length, D gene, clone size, J gene, CDR3 protein, CDR3 DNA. The D gene is left open where the match is weak. Some rows mark clone size as missing; the rest say once, few, many or name a class of expanded clone.

TRBV5-4	15	NA	NA	TRBJ2-3	CASSLGGDSTDTQYF	TGTGCCAGCAGCTTGGGCGGGGACAGCACAGATACGCAGTATTTT
TRBV11-2	15	TRBD1	few	TRBJ2-1	CASSYRDRSLDEQFF	TGTGCCAGCAGCTACCGGGACAGATCACTCGATGAGCAGTTCTTC
TRBV4-3	14	TRBD1	NA	TRBJ1-2	CASSQHRGLRGYTF	TGCGCCAGCAGCCAACACAGGGGGCTACGAGGCTACACCTTC
TRBV19	14	NA	few	TRBJ2-2	CASKREGDTGELFF	TGTGCCAGTAAGCGAGAGGGGGACACCGGGGAGCTGTTTTTT
TRBV6-6	14	NA	few	TRBJ1-2	CASSYSQGAYGYTF	TGTGCCAGCAGTTACTCACAGGGAGCCTATGGCTACACCTTC
TRBV25-1	14	NA	few	TRBJ1-3	CASSVTGGGNTIYF	TGTGCCAGCAGTGTGACGGGTGGGGGAAACACCATATATTTT
TRBV6-1	15	NA	few	TRBJ2-1	CASSENRVGRNEQFF	TGTGCCAGCAGTGAAAACAGGGTAGGCCGCAATGAGCAGTTCTTC
TRBV19	14	NA	NA	TRBJ1-1	CASSIRGGNTEAFF	TGTGCCAGTAGTATAAGAGGGGGGAACACTGAAGCTTTCTTT
TRBV6-1	13	TRBD1	few	TRBJ1-5	CASAPRGLQPQHF	TGTGCCAGCGCCCCCAGGGGGTTGCAGCCCCAGCATTTT
TRBV7-2	15	NA	NA	TRBJ2-1	CASREIRDLDNEQFF	TGTGCCAGCAGGGAAATCCGGGACTTGGACAATGAGCAGTTCTTC
TRBV6-5	16	NA	once	TRBJ2-5	CASSYSGRAKQETQYF	TGTGCCAGCAGTTACTCAGGGCGGGCGAAACAAGAGACCCAGTACTTC
TRBV29-1	12	NA	NA	TRBJ2-1	CSVELLSFEQFF	TGCAGCGTTGAATTGTTGTCTTTTGAGCAGTTCTTC
TRBV6-6	14	TRBD1	NA	TRBJ2-7	CASSYGTGKYEQYF	TGTGCCAGCAGTTACGGGACAGGAAAATACGAGCAGTACTTC
TRBV5-4	16	NA	NA	TRBJ2-3	CASSLSTMIRTDTQYF	TGTGCCAGCAGCCTCTCTACCATGATACGCACAGATACGCAGTATTTT
TRBV10-3	17	TRBD2	NA	TRBJ2-2	CAISEGTSGRGTGELFF	TGTGCCATCAGTGAGGGGACTAGCGGGAGAGGTACCGGGGAGCTGTTTTTT
TRBV29-1	12	NA	NA	TRBJ1-1	CSVEFGGAATFF	TGCAGCGTTGAGTTTGGGGGGGCAGCAACTTTCTTT
TRBV7-9	16	NA	NA	TRBJ1-2	CASSSIHRDPNYGYTF	TGTGCCAGCAGCTCTATACACAGGGACCCTAACTATGGCTACACCTTC
TRBV28	14	TRBD1	NA	TRBJ1-4	CASRSGTGNEKLFF	TGTGCCAGCAGGTCCGGGACAGGTAATGAAAAACTGTTTTTT
TRBV5-1	13	NA	NA	TRBJ2-3	CASSSTQGRAQYF	TGCGCCAGCAGCTCGACACAGGGTCGCGCGCAGTATTTT
TRBV4-1	13	NA	NA	TRBJ2-7	CASSQGAFYEQYF	TGCGCCAGCAGCCAAGGGGCTTTTTACGAGCAGTACTTC
TRBV6-1	13	NA	NA	TRBJ1-5	CASTDYSNQPQHF	TGTGCCAGCACGGACTATAGCAATCAGCCCCAGCATTTT
TRBV30	15	TRBD2	NA	TRBJ2-2	CAWSVRGALGGELFF	TGTGCCTGGAGTGTGCGGGGGGCCTTGGGCGGGGAGCTGTTTTTT
TRBV19	13	TRBD1	NA	TRBJ1-5	CATWTGGNQPQHF	TGTGCCACCTGGACAGGGGGCAATCAGCCCCAGCATTTT
TRBV9	17	TRBD1	NA	TRBJ1-3	CASSAGTGRPSGNTIYF	TGTGCCAGCAGCGCTGGGACAGGCCGTCCCTCTGGAAACACCATATATTTT
TRBV9	13	NA	NA	TRBJ2-7	CASSVDSLYEQYF	TGTGCCAGCAGCGTAGACAGCCTGTACGAGCAGTACTTC
TRBV5-4	16	TRBD2	NA	TRBJ2-1	CASSLAGLAVGNEQFF	TGTGCCAGCAGCTTGGCCGGACTAGCGGTGGGGAATGAGCAGTTCTTC
TRBV2	15	NA	once	TRBJ2-5	CSSSDFSVPQETQYF	TGTTCCAGCAGCGACTTTAGCGTACCCCAAGAGACCCAGTACTTC
TRBV9	16	NA	NA	TRBJ2-7	CASSVVPVSSSYEQYF	TGTGCCAGCAGCGTAGTTCCGGTCTCGAGCTCCTACGAGCAGTACTTC
TRBV29-1	13	TRBD1	NA	TRBJ2-7	CSVATGVPYEQYF	TGCAGCGTGGCGACAGGGGTCCCCTACGAGCAGTACTTC
TRBV5-5	14	TRBD1	NA	TRBJ2-3	CASIRGQGTDTQYF	TGTGCCAGCATCCGGGGACAGGGCACAGATACGCAGTATTTT
TRBV28	15	TRBD1	NA	TRBJ2-7	CASSPGTGHTYEQYF	TGTGCCAGCAGTCCCGGGACAGGCCACACCTACGAGCAGTACTTC
TRBV28	13	NA	NA	TRBJ2-7	CASSLRAPYEQYF	TGTGCCAGCAGTTTGCGGGCTCCCTACGAGCAGTACTTC
TRBV28	16	NA	NA	TRBJ2-1	CASSPLGPTGHNEQFF	TGTGCCAGCAGCCCCCTCGGGCCAACAGGACACAATGAGCAGTTCTTC
TRBV29-1	13	TRBD1	NA	TRBJ1-1	CSVTGGISTEAFF	TGCAGCGTAACAGGGGGAATCAGCACTGAAGCTTTCTTT
TRBV30	16	TRBD1	NA	TRBJ2-6	CAWSGQGRAGANVLTF	TGTGCCTGGAGTGGACAGGGAAGAGCTGGGGCCAACGTCCTGACTTTC
TRBV6-1	11	NA	NA	TRBJ2-5	CASILQGTQYF	TGTGCCAGCATCCTCCAGGGGACCCAGTACTTC
TRBV19	14	NA	NA	TRBJ2-7	CASSTLGARDEQYF	TGTGCCAGTAGTACTCTGGGGGCCAGGGACGAGCAGTACTTC
TRBV4-3	15	NA	NA	TRBJ2-3	CASRSSRFSTDTQYF	TGCGCCAGCCGTAGCAGCCGGTTTAGCACAGATACGCAGTATTTT
TRBV2	13	TRBD1	NA	TRBJ2-7	CARTGTGLDVQYF	TGTGCCAGGACCGGGACAGGGTTGGATGTGCAGTACTTC
TRBV30	13	NA	NA	TRBJ2-7	CAWSRSTQSDTYF	TGTGCCTGGAGCCGATCGACCCAATCAGACACGTACTTC
TRBV28	13	TRBD2	few	TRBJ2-1	CASSLSGGNEQFF	TGTGCCAGCAGTTTATCGGGGGGGAATGAGCAGTTCTTC
TRBV7-6	16	TRBD1	few	TRBJ2-3	CASSQSPGQSTDTQYF	TGTGCCAGCAGCCAATCTCCGGGACAGAGCACAGATACGCAGTATTTT